Listed below are T cell receptor beta chains from one sample, sequenced in a study of technical replicates of blood from a handful of donors. Measured with immunoSEQ multiplex PCR; TCRdb has only the in-frame clones, and not every one. The table records about 90,000 clones, around 94% of them present only once. The sample taken for sequencing was T cells isolated from PBMCs. The origin of the receptors is a human donor in good health. The CDR3 runs from the conserved cysteine through the conserved F or W. The D gene is left open where the match is weak. The size of a clone is reported for some rows only, either as once, few or many, or as a class for expanded clones.

d_call	v_call	j_call	clone_size	cdr3_aa	cdr3_nt
-	TRBV5-4	TRBJ2-3	-	CASSLVGEIRDTQYF	TGTGCCAGCAGCTTGGTGGGCGAGATTCGAGATACGCAGTATTTT
-	TRBV5-1	TRBJ1-2	-	CASSPGSPGYTF	TGCGCCAGCAGCCCGGGATCGCCGGGCTACACCTTC
TRBD2	TRBV15	TRBJ2-5	once	CATSRDKTSEETQYF	TGTGCCACCAGCAGAGATAAGACTAGCGAAGAGACCCAGTACTTC
-	TRBV21-1	TRBJ1-5	-	CASSNFRLRTGRSSNQPQHF	TGTGCCAGCAGCAATTTTAGACTAAGGACAGGGAGGAGCAGCAATCAGCCCCAGCATTTT
-	TRBV5-8	TRBJ1-5	-	CASSLPRAHQPQHF	TGTGCCAGTAGCTTGCCGCGGGCCCACCAGCCCCAGCATTTT
TRBD1	TRBV30	TRBJ2-6	once	CAWRGDRGPSGANVLTF	TGTGCCTGGAGGGGGGACAGGGGGCCCTCTGGGGCCAACGTCCTGACTTTC
TRBD1	TRBV4-1	TRBJ2-7	-	CASSHRQGTHEQYF	TGCGCCAGCAGCCACAGACAGGGTACCCACGAGCAGTACTTC
-	TRBV9	TRBJ2-5	-	CASSVASQETQYF	TGTGCCAGCAGCGTAGCTTCCCAAGAGACCCAGTACTTC
-	TRBV29-1	TRBJ2-5	-	CSAAPLAAGEETQYF	TGCAGCGCCGCCCCCCTCGCAGCGGGCGAAGAGACCCAGTACTTC
TRBD1	TRBV19	TRBJ1-6	few	CASLGTVYNSPLHF	TGTGCCAGCCTCGGGACAGTGTATAATTCACCCCTCCACTTT
TRBD1	TRBV29-1	TRBJ2-7	-	CSVARGTEIYEQYF	TGCAGCGTCGCCCGTGGGACAGAAATCTACGAGCAGTACTTC
-	TRBV19	TRBJ2-1	-	CASSIGGVPNEQFF	TGTGCCAGTAGTATCGGCGGGGTTCCGAATGAGCAGTTCTTC
TRBD1	TRBV19	TRBJ2-1	-	CASSLLGQGAFNEQFF	TGTGCCAGTAGTCTTCTAGGACAGGGGGCGTTCAATGAGCAGTTCTTC
TRBD1	TRBV27	TRBJ2-1	-	CASSKGASNEQFF	TGTGCCAGCAGTAAGGGGGCGTCCAATGAGCAGTTCTTC
TRBD2	TRBV28	TRBJ2-1	-	CAIKSYREGTNEQFF	TGTGCCATCAAATCATATCGGGAGGGCACAAATGAGCAGTTCTTC
-	TRBV4-1	TRBJ1-1	few	CASSQDRGGRTEAFF	TGCGCCAGCAGCCAAGATCGGGGGGGTCGGACTGAAGCTTTCTTT
TRBD2	TRBV5-4	TRBJ2-3	-	CASSLAAGAVDTQYF	TGTGCCAGCAGCTTGGCAGCGGGAGCCGTAGATACGCAGTATTTT
-	TRBV7-6	TRBJ1-5	-	CASSKTENGNQPQHF	TGTGCCAGCAGCAAGACGGAGAATGGCAATCAGCCCCAGCATTTT
-	TRBV7-9	TRBJ1-1	-	CASRPGGLVTEAFF	TGTGCCAGCAGGCCGGGAGGACTGGTAACTGAAGCTTTCTTT
TRBD1	TRBV6-5	TRBJ2-7	-	CASRNRGRREQYF	TGTGCCAGCAGGAACAGGGGGCGGCGGGAGCAGTACTTC
TRBD1	TRBV4-1	TRBJ1-4	once	CASSQLPGQSREKLFF	TGCGCCAGCAGCCAATTACCGGGACAGTCAAGGGAAAAACTGTTTTTT
-	TRBV4-1	TRBJ2-7	-	CASSQATSEGYEQYF	TGCGCCAGCAGCCAAGCCACCAGTGAGGGCTACGAGCAGTACTTC
TRBD2	TRBV19	TRBJ2-1	-	CASSFLAGVNEQFF	TGTGCCAGTAGTTTCCTAGCGGGAGTGAATGAGCAGTTCTTC
TRBD1	TRBV11-2	TRBJ2-2	-	CASSPPGTGYTGELFF	TGTGCCAGCAGCCCCCCGGGGACAGGTTACACCGGGGAGCTGTTTTTT
TRBD2	TRBV5-1	TRBJ2-7	-	CASSLGLAGGEQYF	TGCGCCAGCAGCTTAGGACTAGCGGGAGGCGAGCAGTACTTC
-	TRBV27	TRBJ1-1	-	CASSYGIGLNTEAFF	TGTGCCAGCAGTTATGGGATCGGACTTAACACTGAAGCTTTCTTT
-	TRBV28	TRBJ2-7	-	CATSGGVGDEQYF	TGTGCCACCAGTGGCGGGGTAGGCGACGAGCAGTACTTC
TRBD1	TRBV5-6	TRBJ1-4	-	CASSYRGGTNEKLFF	TGTGCCAGCAGCTACAGGGGTGGAACTAATGAAAAACTGTTTTTT
-	TRBV15	TRBJ1-5	-	CATSITGGFSNQPQHF	TGTGCCACCAGCATCACCGGGGGTTTTAGCAATCAGCCCCAGCATTTT
-	TRBV28	TRBJ1-4	-	CASSLGLTGSGKLFF	TGTGCCAGCAGTTTAGGTCTCACCGGCTCGGGAAAACTGTTTTTT
-	TRBV10-2	TRBJ1-5	-	CASSETGHQPQHF	TGCGCCAGCAGTGAGACAGGGCATCAGCCCCAGCATTTT
-	TRBV27	TRBJ2-7	-	CASSLLQGPYEQYF	TGTGCCAGCAGTTTACTACAGGGACCCTACGAGCAGTACTTC
TRBD1	TRBV19	TRBJ1-3	-	CASWDQGAGNTIYF	TGTGCCAGTTGGGACCAGGGGGCGGGAAACACCATATATTTT
-	TRBV10-1	TRBJ1-1	-	CASSANRNTEAFF	TGCGCCAGCAGCGCGAACCGAAACACTGAAGCTTTCTTT
TRBD2	TRBV5-6	TRBJ2-3	-	CASSLLATDTQYF	TGTGCCAGCAGCTTACTAGCGACAGATACGCAGTATTTT
-	TRBV30	TRBJ1-3	-	CAWSDREHTIYF	TGTGCCTGGAGTGACAGGGAGCACACCATATATTTT
TRBD1	TRBV19	TRBJ1-2	-	CASTDRGDGYTF	TGTGCCAGCACGGACAGGGGGGATGGCTACACCTTC
TRBD1	TRBV29-1	TRBJ2-5	-	CSPDDRGRQETQYF	TGCAGCCCCGACGACAGGGGCAGGCAAGAGACCCAGTACTTC
-	TRBV11-3	TRBJ1-1	-	CASSPSGTEAFF	TGTGCCAGCAGCCCATCGGGGACTGAAGCTTTCTTT
-	TRBV7-2	TRBJ1-1	-	CAGSPALNTEAFF	TGTGCCGGGAGTCCCGCATTGAACACTGAAGCTTTCTTT
TRBD1	TRBV29-1	TRBJ1-3	-	CSVVSDRGNSGNTIYF	TGCAGCGTTGTATCGGACAGGGGAAACAGTGGAAACACCATATATTTT
-	TRBV11-3	TRBJ2-1	-	CASSLTGAYNEQFF	TGTGCCAGCAGCTTAACAGGCGCCTACAATGAGCAGTTCTTC
-	TRBV5-4	TRBJ1-1	-	CASSLKGGALTEAFF	TGTGCCAGCAGCTTGAAAGGGGGGGCGCTCACTGAAGCTTTCTTT
TRBD1	TRBV5-1	TRBJ1-1	-	CASSLGQGITEAFF	TGCGCCAGCAGCTTGGGACAGGGGATAACTGAAGCTTTCTTT
TRBD1	TRBV5-1	TRBJ1-6	-	CASSLEDRWSYNSPLHF	TGCGCCAGCAGCTTGGAGGACAGGTGGTCCTATAATTCACCCCTCCACTTT
-	TRBV21-1	TRBJ2-7	-	CASSKQSGDQVLRGEQYF	TGTGCCAGCAGCAAACAATCGGGTGACCAAGTCTTACGGGGCGAGCAGTACTTC
-	TRBV6-1	TRBJ1-4	-	CASSGGPETGGEKLFF	TGTGCCAGCAGTGGAGGCCCCGAGACAGGAGGTGAAAAACTGTTTTTT
-	TRBV5-3	TRBJ2-7	-	CARSPPKGGTSYEQYF	TGTGCCAGAAGCCCCCCGAAAGGGGGTACGTCCTACGAGCAGTACTTC
-	TRBV5-8	TRBJ1-5	-	CASSWDNGNQPQHF	TGTGCCAGCAGCTGGGACAATGGAAACCAGCCCCAGCATTTT
TRBD1	TRBV4-1	TRBJ2-1	-	CASSQNSRQGGHNEQFF	TGCGCCAGCAGCCAAAATAGCAGACAGGGGGGCCACAATGAGCAGTTCTTC
-	TRBV11-2	TRBJ1-2	-	CASSLNAGVGGYTF	TGTGCCAGCAGCTTAAATGCAGGGGTCGGTGGCTACACCTTC
-	TRBV5-4	TRBJ1-1	few	CASSPGGPAKNTEAFF	TGTGCCAGCAGCCCGGGGGGGCCAGCGAAGAACACTGAAGCTTTCTTT
-	TRBV5-1	TRBJ2-5	-	CASSSGQETQYF	TGCGCCAGCAGCTCCGGCCAAGAGACCCAGTACTTC
TRBD2	TRBV7-6	TRBJ2-1	-	CASSLGLAGSYNEQFF	TGTGCCAGCAGCTTAGGGTTAGCGGGATCCTACAATGAGCAGTTCTTC
-	TRBV18	TRBJ2-7	-	CASSHGTPVEWQYF	TGTGCCAGCTCACACGGGACTCCCGTTGAATGGCAGTACTTC
TRBD1	TRBV19	TRBJ1-5	-	CASSIGQGLDQPQHF	TGTGCCAGTAGTATAGGACAGGGCTTAGACCAGCCCCAGCATTTT
-	TRBV6-1	TRBJ2-1	-	CASRPRGDHEQFF	TGTGCCAGCAGGCCACGGGGAGACCATGAGCAGTTCTTC
TRBD2	TRBV6-5	TRBJ2-7	-	CASRPHSGRAYEQYF	TGTGCCAGCAGGCCTCATAGCGGGAGGGCCTACGAGCAGTACTTC
TRBD1	TRBV30	TRBJ1-1	-	CAWSAGTGAPAAFF	TGTGCCTGGAGTGCCGGGACAGGGGCTCCGGCAGCTTTCTTT